This T cell receptor beta chain was captured by sequencing in a study of blood T cells in healthy people across ages. General study results and limits: Estimated diversity across one million T cells was deemed an underestimate.

Every sample had a minimum of 7 million PBMCs isolated. The second PCR ran about 6 to 11 cycles with a sample-barcoded 5' primer and J-beta primers. Each cDNA molecule was tagged by a template-switch adaptor that had 12 random nucleotides. TCRdb used MiXCR to reprocess the 5' RACE reads, holding one entry per CDR3 protein. This sample yields more than 650,000 distinct CDR3 sequences, of which 53% are seen a single time; around 41% belongs to the top ten. This clonotype was counted ten times or more. Its specificity is unknown. Germline V gene lookup returns CDR1 LGHNA and CDR2 YNFKEQ. CDR3 length equals 15 residues. V trimming: 4 bases; J trimming: 6 bases; junction bases outside the gene matches: 7.

The receptor's source is an elderly man in good health. The chain links TRBV4-2 to TRBJ2-1, with 9 positions matching TRBD2. The specimen sequenced was blood. The CDR3 nucleotides are TGTGCCAGCAGCCGCCAACTAGCGGGTTTCAATGAGCAGTTCTTC. This encodes CASSRQLAGFNEQFF.